This TCR beta chain stems from a study of blood T cell repertoires in COVID-19. The CDR3 loop spans 15 amino acids. V was pared by 8 bases and J by 7 bases, with 16 bases of the junction left unmatched. Germline-derived CDR1 and CDR2 are MNHEY and SVGAGI. In the study's own analysis: Counts of nucleated cells, estimated from reference gene primer amplification, were obtained. Data came from immunoSEQ multiplex PCR; TCRdb stores just in-frame clones and leaves some out. That table supplies the V and J calls and clone size; D and trimming were determined from the DNA. The sample consists of around 150,000 clones, less than 85% of them appearing once.

The sample consisted of peripheral blood. The sequence derives from a woman between 40 and 50 years old with COVID-19, enrolled during active disease. This chain links TRBV6-5 with TRBJ2-7; 8 bases align to TRBD2. For the CDR3, the DNA is TGTGCCAGCGGACCCGCGGGACTAGGGGTGTTTGAGCAGTACTTC. It encodes CASGPAGLGVFEQYF.